Sequencing of this T cell receptor (beta chain) was carried out in a study of metastatic and nonmetastatic thyroid tumors. Study information: Repertoire data that came from the blood and tumor or nodule tissue of malignant and benign thyroid patients were compared.

In the study's own analysis: CDR3 was compared across clinicopathological groups, and the resulting differences were used to build a distant-metastasis classifier for papillary thyroid cancer. TCRdb redid the clone calls on the PCR reads using MiXCR. TCRdb's processing, not the study's, gives the V and J calls here. The data contain 6,100 or so clones, roughly 28% of them singletons. The sample holds a few counts of this clone. This sample also contains other DNA sequences that code for the same CDR3. The germline CDR1 and CDR2 sequences are SGHTA and FQGNSA. V dropped 1 base and J dropped 0 bases, with 7 bases sitting between them. The CDR3 spans 14 residues. All patients were untreated before thyroid surgery.

This receptor was taken from a female donor with papillary thyroid cancer or a benign thyroid nodule (not recorded which). Some clones in this sample may be carry-over from other donors' samples. The chain couples TRBV7-2 to TRBJ2-7; D is ambiguous. Sequencing was performed on adjacent normal tissue. CDR3 sequence reads: CASSLGLSSYEQYF. In DNA, the CDR3 is TGTGCCAGCAGCTTAGGCCTGAGCTCCTACGAGCAGTACTTC.